The present T cell receptor beta chain was sequenced within a study of T-cell reconstitution after alpha-beta-depleted transplantation in children. The CDR3 length is 15 residues. Library preparation (for TCRbeta) was performed with unique molecular identifiers. A single record per CDR3 protein comes from TCRdb applying MiXCR to the PCR reads. The sample has 200,000 to 250,000 distinct CDR3 sequences; approximately 12% are singletons. This specimen consisted of PBMCs from the stem cell graft donor, obtained from the stem cell graft. This clonotype was sampled from a human donor who donated a stem cell graft to a child with acute lymphoblastic leukemia. The chain has TRBV21-1 and TRBJ1-5; the table calls TRBD1, which could not be checked here. TRBV21-1 is termed a pseudogene. CDR3 bases: TGTGCCAGCAGCAAAGTGGAAAGGGAACATCAGCCCCAGCATTTT. Protein: CASSKVEREHQPQHF.